One and the same sample provided the 9 T cell receptor beta chains below, sequenced in a study of response to subunit inactivated influenza vaccine. TCRdb re-called the RT-PCR reads through MiXCR, storing one row per CDR3 protein. The sample carries 750,000 to 850,000 distinct CDR3 sequences, less than 20% recorded once. Specimen: PBMCs from blood, collected roughly 5 days after vaccination. All receptors derive from a man in his forties or fifties who received an inactivated influenza vaccine.

This clonotype was seen more than once but under ten times. V gene TRBV5-1 combines with J gene TRBJ2-3; 7 bases fit TRBD1. Unmatched junction bases numbered 10, after V lost 4 bases and J lost 5 bases. Per the germline V gene, CDR1 is SGHRS and CDR2 is YFSETQ. This CDR3 has 15 amino acids. The CDR3 loop is CASSPHPGTEDTQYF. Here the CDR3 DNA reads TGCGCCAGCAGCCCGCACCCCGGGACAGAAGATACGCAGTATTTT.

This clonotype appeared a few times. The V call is TRBV4-3, the J call TRBJ2-1; D is ambiguous. This CDR3 is 16 amino acids long. CDR1 and CDR2 (germline): LGHNA, YSLEER. V was pared by 0 bases and J by 4 bases, with 13 bases between. In nucleotides, the CDR3 is TGCGCCAGCAGCCAAGATCTCATGGCTACATACAATGAGCAGTTCTTC. Encoded protein: CASSQDLMATYNEQFF.

This clonotype was observed a handful of times. CDR3 amino acids: CASSLEDRVYGYTF. The CDR3 DNA is TGTGCCAGCAGCTTGGAGGACAGGGTTTATGGCTACACCTTC. V usage is TRBV5-5 and J usage is TRBJ1-2, with 8 bases aligning to TRBD1. CDR1 is SGHKS, CDR2 YYEKEE, per germline (reference sequence). J gave up 5 bases and V 0 bases, and 3 bases lay outside the gene matches. The CDR3 loop spans 14 amino acids.

This clonotype was seen only a few times. The CDR3 region has the DNA TGCGCCAGCAGCTTGGAGTCGTTGTCGAACACCGGGGAGCTGTTTTTT. Protein product: CASSLESLSNTGELFF. The V gene is TRBV5-1, the J gene TRBJ2-2; D gene ambiguous. The V end was cut by 0 bases, the J end by 0 bases, with 9 bases between. Germline loops: CDR1 SGHRS, CDR2 YFSETQ. The CDR3 contains 16 residues.

This clonotype appeared a few times. J is TRBJ1-5 and V is TRBV28; weak D call: TRBD1 (6 bases). This CDR3 region has 14 residues. The V gene lost 6 bases and the J gene lost 4 bases, with 13 bases spanning the gap. Germline CDR1 reads MDHEN; CDR2 reads SYDVKM. The CDR3, as DNA: TGTGCCAGCAGCCAGCACCAGGGGAATCAGCCCCAGCATTTT. This codes for CASSQHQGNQPQHF.

This clonotype occurred a few times. V usage is TRBV20-1 and J usage is TRBJ1-6; D perhaps matches TRBD1 (5 bases). The CDR3 has 15 amino acids. Germline assignment: CDR1 DFQATT and CDR2 SNEGSKA (reference sequence). The V end lost 2 bases, the J end lost 11 bases, and 19 bases lay between the germline ends. The CDR3 loop reads CSARIGTLSQAPLHF. The DNA of the CDR3 is TGCAGTGCTAGAATCGGGACGCTAAGTCAGGCACCCCTCCACTTT.

The V and J genes are TRBV20-1 and TRBJ2-3, with TRBD2 identical over 14 bases. The V and J ends lost 1 base and 6 bases, in that order; junction bases with no gene match: 9. Germline CDR1 and CDR2: DFQATT and SNEGSKA (reference sequence). The CDR3 spans 17 residues. The chain's CDR3 is CSARGGLAGASVDTQYF. The DNA for the CDR3 is TGCAGTGCTAGAGGGGGACTAGCGGGAGCGTCGGTCGATACGCAGTATTTT.

The chain recombines TRBV29-1 with TRBJ2-5; D gene ambiguous. The CDR3 is 14 amino acids. The germline V gene encodes CDR1 SQVTM and CDR2 ANQGSEA. The V end lost 2 bases, the J end lost 1 base, and 11 bases lay between the germline ends. The CDR3 here is CSVEFRLAQETQYF. In DNA form, the CDR3 reads TGCAGCGTTGAATTCAGGCTCGCCCAAGAGACCCAGTACTTC.

This clonotype was observed at least ten times. The rearrangement uses TRBV5-1 and TRBJ1-2; no definite D call. The germline CDR1 and CDR2 sequences are SGHRS and YFSETQ. The CDR3 sequence is 14 residues long. Trimming cost V 0 bases and J 3 bases, with 9 bases left between them. The CDR3 DNA follows: TGCGCCAGCAGCTTGGAGGCAGCCTACTATGGCTACACCTTC. Translating it yields CASSLEAAYYGYTF. The full variable domain, with the rest looked up from reference TRBV5-1 and TRBJ1-2, is KAGVTQTPRYLIKTRGQQVTLSCSPISGHRSVSWYQQTPGQGLQFLFEYFSETQRNKGNFPGRFSGRQFSNSRSEMNVSTLELGDSALYLCASSLEAAYYGYTFGSGTRLTVV.